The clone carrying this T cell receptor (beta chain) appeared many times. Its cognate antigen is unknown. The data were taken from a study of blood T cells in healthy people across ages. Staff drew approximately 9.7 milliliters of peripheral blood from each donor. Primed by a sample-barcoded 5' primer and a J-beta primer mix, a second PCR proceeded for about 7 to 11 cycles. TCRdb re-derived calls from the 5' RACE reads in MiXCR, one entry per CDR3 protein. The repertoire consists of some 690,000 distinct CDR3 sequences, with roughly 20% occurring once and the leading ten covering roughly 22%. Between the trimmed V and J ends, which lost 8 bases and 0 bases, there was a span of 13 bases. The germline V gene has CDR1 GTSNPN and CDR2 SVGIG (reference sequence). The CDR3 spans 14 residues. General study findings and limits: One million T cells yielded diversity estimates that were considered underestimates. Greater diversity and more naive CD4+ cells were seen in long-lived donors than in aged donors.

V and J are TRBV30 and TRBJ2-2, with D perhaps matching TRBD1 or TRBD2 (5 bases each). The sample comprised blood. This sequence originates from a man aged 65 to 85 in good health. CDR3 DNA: TGTGCCGGCCGAGGGGCTTCGAACACCGGGGAGCTGTTTTTT. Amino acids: CAGRGASNTGELFF.